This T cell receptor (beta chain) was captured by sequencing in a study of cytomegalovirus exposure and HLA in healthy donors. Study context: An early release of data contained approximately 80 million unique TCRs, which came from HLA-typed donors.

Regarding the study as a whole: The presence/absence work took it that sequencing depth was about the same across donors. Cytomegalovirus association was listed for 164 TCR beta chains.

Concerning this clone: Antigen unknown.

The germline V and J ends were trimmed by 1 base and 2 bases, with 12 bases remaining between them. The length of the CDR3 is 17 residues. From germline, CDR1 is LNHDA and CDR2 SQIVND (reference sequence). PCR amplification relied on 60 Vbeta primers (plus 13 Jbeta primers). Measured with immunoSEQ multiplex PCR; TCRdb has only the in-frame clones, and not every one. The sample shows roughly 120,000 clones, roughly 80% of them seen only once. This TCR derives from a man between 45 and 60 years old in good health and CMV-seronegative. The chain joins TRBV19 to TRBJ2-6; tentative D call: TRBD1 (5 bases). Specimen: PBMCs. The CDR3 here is CASSIGAGIPGANVLTF. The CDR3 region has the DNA TGTGCCAGTAGTATAGGAGCAGGGATTCCTGGGGCCAACGTCCTGACTTTC.